This is a list of T cell receptor beta chains from one sample in a study of blood T cell repertoires in COVID-19. The data were produced by immunoSEQ multiplex PCR, yet TCRdb's version contains in-frame clones alone and is incomplete. This sample has approximately 40,000 clones, with around 90% found just once. Sequencing was done on a sample of peripheral blood. The receptors derive from a human donor in a cohort sampled during active COVID-19. Each CDR3 is given with its conserved first and last residue. D genes are given only for firm matches. Size values are once, few and many counts, or a class for expanded clones, and some rows have none.

NA,NA,TRBJ2-5,TRBV7-9,CASSLQGSETQYF,TGTGCCAGCAGCTTACAGGGGTCAGAGACCCAGTACTTC
NA,TRBD2,TRBJ2-3,TRBV5-1,CASSFGTSGGSDTQYF,TGCGCCAGCAGCTTCGGGACTAGCGGGGGTTCAGATACGCAGTATTTT
NA,TRBD1,TRBJ1-6,TRBV2,CASIGTGNSPLHF,TGTGCCAGCATAGGGACAGGGAATTCACCCCTCCACTTT
NA,TRBD1,TRBJ2-3,TRBV27,CASSPGTGSQYF,TGTGCCAGCAGTCCCGGGACAGGGTCGCAGTATTTT
NA,NA,TRBJ2-7,TRBV30,CAWSVFGTSRRGQYF,TGTGCCTGGAGTGTCTTCGGTACATCGCGGCGGGGGCAGTACTTC
once,NA,TRBJ1-2,TRBV7-6,CATTLAGDGYTF,TGTGCCACCACCCTCGCGGGTGATGGCTACACCTTC
NA,NA,TRBJ2-3,TRBV10-1,CASSTASTDTQYF,TGCGCCAGCAGTACAGCTAGCACAGATACGCAGTATTTT
NA,TRBD1,TRBJ1-5,TRBV28,CASSLTGGQRAQPQHF,TGTGCCAGCAGTTTGACAGGGGGCCAGCGGGCTCAGCCCCAGCATTTT
NA,NA,TRBJ1-5,TRBV29-1,CSVGLGVDQPQHF,TGCAGCGTTGGGTTAGGGGTGGATCAGCCCCAGCATTTT
NA,NA,TRBJ1-1,TRBV10-3,CAIQGLLNTEAFF,TGTGCCATCCAGGGATTGCTGAACACTGAAGCTTTCTTT
NA,TRBD1,TRBJ1-2,TRBV9,CASSVRQGHYGYTF,TGTGCCAGCAGCGTGAGACAGGGCCACTATGGCTACACCTTC
NA,NA,TRBJ1-1,TRBV5-6,CASSLAWKGIATEAFF,TGTGCCAGCAGCTTGGCCTGGAAGGGGATTGCCACTGAAGCTTTCTTT
once,TRBD1,TRBJ2-7,TRBV6-5,CASRAPWDRAYEQYF,TGTGCCAGCAGGGCACCCTGGGACAGAGCCTACGAGCAGTACTTC
NA,NA,TRBJ2-5,TRBV5-6,CASSRQTAGAETQYF,TGTGCCAGCAGCCGGCAAACCGCAGGGGCGGAGACCCAGTACTTC
NA,NA,TRBJ2-7,TRBV5-4,CASSSSLRPYEQYF,TGTGCCAGCAGCTCCTCTTTGAGGCCTTACGAGCAGTACTTC
once,TRBD2,TRBJ2-7,TRBV29-1,CSVLPREVGYEQYF,TGCAGCGTCCTTCCCCGGGAGGTCGGCTACGAGCAGTACTTC
NA,TRBD1,TRBJ1-4,TRBV28,CATWTGPREKLFF,TGTGCCACCTGGACAGGCCCCAGAGAAAAACTGTTTTTT
NA,TRBD2,TRBJ2-2,TRBV18,CASSPSIYGLAEYTGELFF,TGTGCCAGCTCACCGTCGATATATGGACTAGCGGAATACACCGGGGAGCTGTTTTTT
NA,TRBD1,TRBJ1-1,TRBV28,CASSPTDRVKIEAFF,TGTGCCAGCAGCCCTACCGACAGGGTTAAGATTGAAGCTTTCTTT
NA,NA,TRBJ2-5,TRBV18,CASSPGHQETQYF,TGTGCCAGCTCACCGGGACATCAAGAGACCCAGTACTTC
NA,TRBD2,TRBJ2-2,TRBV19,CASSRTSGGLTNTGELFF,TGTGCCAGTAGTCGGACTAGCGGGGGCCTTACGAACACCGGGGAGCTGTTTTTT
NA,NA,TRBJ1-5,TRBV28,CASSQDRRQPQHF,TGTGCCAGCAGCCAGGACAGACGTCAGCCCCAGCATTTT
NA,TRBD2,TRBJ2-7,TRBV9,CASSPAGRVHEQYF,TGTGCCAGCAGCCCAGCGGGGAGGGTCCACGAGCAGTACTTC
NA,TRBD2,TRBJ2-1,TRBV7-8,CASTPGGGYNEQFF,TGTGCCAGCACCCCTGGGGGGGGGTACAATGAGCAGTTCTTC
once,NA,TRBJ2-7,TRBV28,CASSFSDRLTYEQYF,TGTGCCAGCAGTTTTAGTGACAGATTGACCTACGAGCAGTACTTC
NA,TRBD2,TRBJ2-2,TRBV25-1,CASSESRLAGITGELFF,TGTGCCAGCAGTGAATCCCGGCTAGCGGGTATAACCGGGGAGCTGTTTTTT
NA,NA,TRBJ1-1,TRBV28,CASSRGTEAFF,TGTGCCAGCTCAAGGGGGACTGAAGCTTTCTTT
NA,NA,TRBJ1-6,TRBV14,CASSQGVPQGLSPLHF,TGTGCCAGCAGCCAAGGGGTACCACAGGGCCTAAGCCCCCTCCACTTT
NA,NA,TRBJ2-1,TRBV29-1,CSADGVAGHEQFF,TGCAGCGCTGACGGGGTAGCCGGGCATGAGCAGTTCTTC
NA,NA,TRBJ1-1,TRBV4-2,CASSQKQGNTEAFF,TGTGCCAGCAGCCAAAAACAGGGGAACACTGAAGCTTTCTTT
once,NA,TRBJ2-7,TRBV7-2,CASSPASGGPYEQYF,TGTGCCAGCAGCCCTGCCAGCGGTGGTCCCTACGAGCAGTACTTC
NA,NA,TRBJ2-7,TRBV9,CASSVGMAGAAYEQYF,TGTGCCAGCAGCGTAGGAATGGCGGGGGCCGCCTACGAGCAGTACTTC
NA,TRBD2,TRBJ2-5,TRBV4-1,CASSQVGLAVQETQYF,TGCGCCAGCAGCCAAGTTGGACTAGCGGTTCAAGAGACCCAGTACTTC
NA,NA,TRBJ2-5,TRBV5-8,CASSFWHLQETQYF,TGTGCCAGCAGCTTTTGGCACCTCCAAGAGACCCAGTACTTC
NA,NA,TRBJ1-2,TRBV10-3,CAISDFRAAYGYTF,TGTGCCATCAGTGACTTCAGGGCGGCCTATGGCTACACCTTC
NA,TRBD2,TRBJ2-1,TRBV4-3,CASSQRPGLAFDEQFF,TGCGCCAGCAGCCAGCGTCCGGGACTAGCCTTCGATGAGCAGTTCTTC
NA,NA,TRBJ2-6,TRBV5-6,CASSPTTGTSSGANVLTF,TGTGCCAGCAGCCCTACCACCGGGACAAGCTCTGGGGCCAACGTCCTGACTTTC
NA,NA,TRBJ2-5,TRBV6-5,CASRSGVVVGETQYF,TGTGCCAGCAGATCCGGGGTGGTAGTAGGGGAGACCCAGTACTTC
few,TRBD2,TRBJ2-3,TRBV12-5,CASGLVRWREGPSTDTQYF,TGTGCTAGTGGTTTGGTTCGTTGGCGGGAGGGCCCGAGCACAGATACGCAGTATTTT
NA,NA,TRBJ2-2,TRBV6-5,CASSWGRDTGELFF,TGTGCCAGCAGTTGGGGCAGGGACACCGGGGAGCTGTTTTTT
few,TRBD2,TRBJ2-3,TRBV27,CASRRLAGGDTQYF,TGTGCCAGCAGGCGACTAGCGGGAGGAGATACGCAGTATTTT
NA,TRBD2,TRBJ2-7,TRBV19,CASSIARTRRLAAEQYF,TGTGCCAGTAGTATAGCAAGGACTCGGAGACTAGCGGCGGAGCAGTACTTC
NA,NA,TRBJ2-6,TRBV6-2/TRBV6-3,CASSYSPGQKGTGANVLTF,TGTGCCAGCAGTTACTCGCCGGGACAAAAGGGAACTGGGGCCAACGTCCTGACTTTC
NA,NA,TRBJ1-5,TRBV5-1,CASSLAGVFSNQPQHF,TGCGCCAGCAGCTTGGCAGGGGTTTTTAGCAATCAGCCCCAGCATTTT
once,TRBD2,TRBJ2-2,TRBV14,CASSPLAGVPGELFF,TGTGCCAGCAGCCCACTAGCGGGAGTCCCCGGGGAGCTGTTTTTT
NA,TRBD1,TRBJ2-7,TRBV7-2,CASSLATGGSSYEQYF,TGTGCCAGCAGCTTAGCTACAGGGGGGAGCTCCTACGAGCAGTACTTC
NA,NA,TRBJ1-1,TRBV14,CASSQSPSGTEAFF,TGTGCCAGCAGCCAATCCCCTTCGGGTACTGAAGCTTTCTTT
NA,NA,TRBJ2-7,TRBV9,CASSVRGTASEQYF,TGTGCCAGCAGCGTAAGGGGGACCGCCTCCGAGCAGTACTTC